One T cell receptor (beta chain) is described in this entry. What it recognizes is unknown. Sequenced material consisted of expressed TCRB transcripts (all of the isolated RNA was reverse transcribed). Libraries were prepared by immunoSEQ multiplex PCR; TCRdb keeps only in-frame clonotypes and omits some of them. The sample carries 100,000 to 150,000 clones, approximately 15% recorded once. The germline V gene has CDR1 WSHSY and CDR2 SAAADI. The V end lost 6 bases, the J end lost 3 bases, and 7 bases lay between the germline ends. The CDR3 has 12 residues. These data are taken from a study of beta chain features in type 1 diabetes. General study points: TCRB CDR3s from Type 1 diabetes patients were moderately but significantly shorter in all four CD4+ subsets.

The J gene is TRBJ2-3, the V gene TRBV10-2, with D unresolved. The source is a man between 18 and 35 years old with type 1 diabetes. The sequencing sample was made of central memory CD4+ T cells from blood. CDR3 amino acids: CASRTSTDTQYF. As DNA, the CDR3 is TGCGCCAGCAGAACCTCAACAGATACGCAGTATTTT.